The 18 T cell receptor beta chains below all came from one sample that was sequenced in a study of spatial heterogeneity in lung cancer. Stated time point: blood at routine non-recurrence follow-up after resection. MiXCR, applied by TCRdb to the 5' RACE reads, yields one record per CDR3 protein. The sample contains 45,000 to 50,000 distinct CDR3 sequences, approximately 12% of which appear only once. The sample here was PBMCs, taken at follow-up. These receptors all stem from a male donor with early-stage non-small cell lung cancer.

The chain uses TRBV19 and TRBJ2-3, with 7 bases identical to TRBD1. CDR3 length: 13 amino acids. V trimming: 6 bases; J trimming: 6 bases; junction bases outside the gene matches: 6. Germline CDR1 reads LNHDA; CDR2 reads SQIVND (reference sequence). The CDR3 is CASSLTGVDTQYF. Here the CDR3 DNA reads TGTGCCAGTAGCCTCACAGGGGTTGATACGCAGTATTTT. The variable domain in full, with the rest retrieved from reference TRBV19 and TRBJ2-3, is DGGITQSPKYLFRKEGQNVTLSCEQNLNHDAMYWYRQDPGQGLRLIYYSQIVNDFQKGDIAEGYSVSREKKESFPLTVTSAQKNPTAFYLCASSLTGVDTQYFGPGTRLTVL.

This clonotype was seen only a few times. V is TRBV27 and J is TRBJ2-1; D gene uncertain. The CDR3 length is 13 residues. From germline, CDR1 is MNHEY and CDR2 SMNVEV (reference sequence). With 0 bases removed from V and 10 bases from J, the gap between germline ends came to 10 bases. This chain's CDR3 is CASSLSTRSEQFF. Written as DNA, the CDR3 is TGTGCCAGCAGTTTATCGACACGGTCGGAGCAGTTCTTC.

This clonotype showed up many times. The rearrangement joins TRBV29-1 to TRBJ1-2; TRBD1 might be the D (5 bases). The CDR3 consists of 11 residues. The germline CDR1 and CDR2 sequences are SQVTM and ANQGSEA. V was cut by 7 bases and J by 11 bases, with 17 bases left in between. The CDR3 loop is CSGHRDSVYTF. For the CDR3, the DNA is TGCAGCGGACACCGGGACTCGGTTTACACCTTC.

This clonotype appeared many times. The chain combines TRBV27 with TRBJ1-4; D uncertain. V lost 6 bases, J lost 5 bases, and 13 bases lay in between. This CDR3 spans 14 amino acids. The germline V gene has CDR1 MNHEY and CDR2 SMNVEV (reference sequence). CDR3 in amino acids: CASSAMTMNEKLFF. CDR3 DNA sequence: TGTGCCAGCAGCGCTATGACGATGAATGAAAAACTGTTTTTT.

The chain has TRBV30 and TRBJ2-2; D is possibly TRBD1 or TRBD2 (5 bases each). This CDR3 has 16 amino acids. Trimming pared 3 bases from V and 6 bases from J, leaving 20 bases between. Germline loops: CDR1 GTSNPN, CDR2 SVGIG (reference sequence). In DNA form, the CDR3 reads TGTGCCTGGAGACCAAAGGGACCTCAAAGATCCGGGGAGCTGTTTTTT. Translated, it gives CAWRPKGPQRSGELFF.

This clonotype came up a few times. The chain carries TRBV2 and TRBJ2-2; a possible D gene is TRBD2 (5 bases). Trimming stripped 4 bases from V and 0 bases from J, with 9 bases between. CDR1 is SNHLY and CDR2 is FYNNEI in the germline V gene. The CDR3 is 15 residues long. The DNA for the CDR3 is TGTGCCAGCAGTGCAGAGCGGACGAACACCGGGGAGCTGTTTTTT. Translated, it gives CASSAERTNTGELFF.

This clonotype appeared many times. The chain recombines TRBV29-1 with TRBJ2-5; D is undetermined. The CDR3 runs 13 residues. The V gene's germline CDR1 is SQVTM and CDR2 ANQGSEA. Trimming cost V 8 bases and J 5 bases, with 18 bases left between them. CDR3 coding DNA: TGCAGCATAACATCGACCAAATCGGAGACCCAGTACTTC. This translates into CSITSTKSETQYF.

As DNA, the CDR3 is TGCAGTGCTAGAGTAAGCGAGGATGGCTACACCTTC. It yields the protein CSARVSEDGYTF. The chain combines TRBV20-1 with TRBJ1-2; D ambiguous. Looked up from germline, CDR1 is DFQATT and CDR2 is SNEGSKA (reference sequence). The CDR3 is 12 amino acids. V was trimmed by 1 base and J by 6 bases, leaving 9 bases between them.

This clonotype came up many times. This chain joins TRBV7-9 and TRBJ1-6; possible D gene TRBD1, 6 bases. The V gene lost 1 base and the J gene lost 8 bases, with 12 bases spanning the gap. The CDR3 length is 15 residues. Germline V gene sequence: CDR1 SEHNR, CDR2 FQNEAQ (reference sequence). The CDR3 is CASSLVMAGDSPLHF. The CDR3 DNA is TGTGCCAGCAGCTTAGTCATGGCAGGGGATTCACCCCTCCACTTT.

On this clonotype: A much bigger clone sits one base away, suggesting this may be a read error. The chain employs TRBV5-6 and TRBJ2-3; 8 bases align to TRBD2. CDR3 length: 17 amino acids. V lost 3 bases and J lost 0; bases outside the gene matches: 9. Per the germline V gene, CDR1 is SGHDT and CDR2 is YYEEEE. CDR3 sequence: CASSSLQLAASTDTQYF. In DNA, the CDR3 is TGTGCCAGCAGCTCACTTCAACTAGCGGCTAGCACAGATACGCAGTATTTT.

The chain uses TRBV6-1 and TRBJ1-5; possibly TRBD1 for D (6 bases). V dropped 5 bases and J dropped 4 bases, with 12 bases sitting between them. The CDR3 contains 14 residues. CDR1 MNHNS and CDR2 SASEGT come from the germline V gene. In nucleotides, the CDR3 is TGTGCCAGCAGTCCCAGGGGTCGGAATCAGCCCCAGCATTTT. Translation: CASSPRGRNQPQHF.

This rearrangement joins TRBV7-2 to TRBJ2-2; a possible D gene is TRBD2 (5 bases). Per germline, CDR1 SGHTA and CDR2 FQGNSA. CDR3 length equals 16 residues. V lost 1 base, J lost 6 bases, and 15 bases lay in between. CDR3 in DNA: TGTGCCAGCAGCTTAGTTAGGACTGCCACCCCCGGGGAGCTGTTTTTT. This gives the protein CASSLVRTATPGELFF.

Many counts were recorded for this clonotype. V and J are TRBV12-3 or TRBV12-4 and TRBJ2-1, with a possible D match to TRBD2 (6 bases). V dropped 3 bases and J dropped 9 bases, with 18 bases sitting between them. The CDR3 runs 15 residues. Here the CDR3 reads CASSLEGQSVGEQFF. The CDR3 bases are TGTGCCAGCAGTTTGGAGGGCCAGTCCGTGGGTGAGCAGTTCTTC.

The chain links TRBV5-1 to TRBJ2-2; the D gene is possibly TRBD1 (5 bases). This CDR3 has 13 amino acids. V lost 5 bases to trimming and J lost 3 bases, with 8 bases between them. The V gene's germline CDR1 is SGHRS and CDR2 YFSETQ. CDR3 sequence reads: CASRGQDTGELFF. CDR3 DNA: TGCGCCAGCAGGGGGCAAGACACCGGGGAGCTGTTTTTT.

The table lists this clonotype with many counts. This sequence joins TRBV4-1 and TRBJ2-7; D is tentatively TRBD1 or TRBD2 (5 bases each). This CDR3 has 14 amino acids. V lost 0 bases to trimming and J lost 3 bases, with 9 bases between them. The germline V gene has CDR1 MGHRA and CDR2 YSYEKL. CDR3 sequence (DNA): TGCGCCAGCAGCCAAGATGGGACCGACTACGAGCAGTACTTC. Amino acids: CASSQDGTDYEQYF.

This clonotype was observed many times. The chain uses TRBV7-7 and TRBJ2-1; 8 bases match TRBD2. CDR1 and CDR2 from the germline V gene are SSHAT and FNYEAQ (reference sequence). With V trimmed by 2 bases and J by 7 bases, 4 bases remained unmatched. This CDR3 has 14 amino acids. The CDR3 sequence: CASSLRPGGNEQFF. The CDR3 DNA follows: TGTGCCAGCAGCTTAAGGCCGGGAGGGAATGAGCAGTTCTTC.

This clonotype was counted many times. Sequence at one end of the junction differs from germline and may be a read error. Written as DNA, the CDR3 is TGTGCCAGCAGCCCCCCGGGACTAGCGGGAGTTACGGTTTTT. Protein sequence: CASSPPGLAGVTVF. The chain has TRBV11-2 and TRBJ2-2; 14 nucleotides agree with TRBD2. CDR1 is SGHAT and CDR2 is FQNNGV in the germline V gene. The CDR3 extends over 14 amino acids.

This clonotype was seen a single time. One junction end disagrees with the germline gene, perhaps due to a read error. V gene TRBV28 combines with J gene TRBJ2-7; the D is unclear. Germline V gene lookup returns CDR1 MDHEN and CDR2 SYDVKM. The CDR3 totals 11 residues. CDR3 region: CASSRRGERYF. CDR3 DNA: TGTGCCAGCAGTAGACGCGGTGAGCGGTACTTC.